The present T cell receptor (beta chain) was sequenced within a study of beta chain features in type 1 diabetes. Study background: Age, gender and cell yields were alike across patients and healthy donors.

The isolated RNA, all of it, was reverse transcribed, so expressed TCRB transcripts were what got sequenced. Clones were read by immunoSEQ multiplex PCR, and TCRdb kept only the in-frame ones, dropping some. The profile covers hundreds of thousands of clones, with 17% appearing a single time and about 0.02% taken by the ten largest. Overall study findings and caveats: With patients and controls alike, PCR might favor shorter templates to an equal degree. A greater similarity of naive, central memory and Treg TCRB repertoires was seen among patients than among healthy donors.

CDR3 length: 18 amino acids. Germline V gene lookup returns CDR1 SGHTA and CDR2 FQGNSA. Trimming stripped 1 base from V and 0 bases from J, with 16 bases between. A few counts support this clone. Its antigen is undetermined. Sequencing input: naive CD4+ T cells from blood. This TCR was recovered from a woman younger than 35 in good health. The gene calls are TRBV7-2 and TRBJ1-3; the D is unclear. CDR3 in DNA: TGTGCCAGCAGCTTAGGTCGGGTCGGCAGGAGCTCTGGAAACACCATATATTTT. It yields the protein CASSLGRVGRSSGNTIYF.